This T cell receptor (beta chain) was sequenced for a study of beta chain features in type 1 diabetes. The overall study: Healthy donors and patients showed comparable age, gender and cell yields.

CD4+ naive, central memory, regulatory and stem cell-like memory subsets were isolated by sorting on CD45RO/CCR7/CD25/CD127/CD95/CD27. The CDR3 is made up of 12 amino acids. The V gene lost 4 bases and the J gene lost 2 bases, with 8 bases spanning the gap. Looked up from germline, CDR1 is SQVTM and CDR2 is ANQGSEA. Of note for this clone: Its antigen is not known.

The entirety of the isolated RNA underwent reverse transcription, so expressed TCRB transcripts were sequenced. Assay: immunoSEQ multiplex PCR; the TCRdb copy retains only in-frame clones and omits some. This sample has roughly 280,000 clones, with roughly a quarter found just once. Study observations and caveats: Moderately but significantly shorter TCRB CDR3s were found in Type 1 diabetes patients in all four CD4+ subsets. For cells with high TCR expression, cDNA sequencing could yield over-representation. Comparison showed that naive, central memory and Treg TCRB repertoires appeared more similar among patients than among healthy donors.

Source material: naive CD4+ T cells from blood. The V gene is TRBV29-1, the J gene TRBJ1-1; no definite D call. The sequence came from a woman in her 30s with type 1 diabetes. CDR3: CSVVGYNTEAFF. The CDR3 nucleotides read TGCAGCGTTGTGGGCTACAACACTGAAGCTTTCTTT.